This T cell receptor (beta chain) was sequenced in a study of beta chain features in type 1 diabetes. Findings of the study overall: Shorter templates might be favored by PCR, and equally so in patients and in controls. For type 1 diabetes patients, VDJ junctions showed fewer insertions and more deletions. Moderate but significant shortening of TCRB CDR3s was recorded in all four CD4+ subsets from Type 1 diabetes patients.

Trimming took off 4 bases at V and 3 bases at J, with 7 bases between the two ends. The CDR3 spans 12 residues. Germline V CDR1 and CDR2: LGHNA, YNFKEQ. This clone came up a few times. Its specificity is not known. Sequenced material consisted of expressed TCRB transcripts (all of the isolated RNA was reverse transcribed). The read count averaged roughly 4 million across naive, central memory and regulatory T cell samples. The protocol was immunoSEQ multiplex PCR, while the TCRdb copy is restricted to in-frame clones and leaves out a portion. Of some 140,000 clones listed, nearly 9.5% are singletons. This clonotype originated in a young man in good health. What was sequenced was central memory CD4+ T cells from blood. The chain employs TRBV4-2 and TRBJ2-7, with D hard to call. CDR3 amino acids: CASSRDGYEQYF. The CDR3 coding sequence is TGTGCCAGCAGCCGAGACGGCTACGAGCAGTACTTC.